The 29 T cell receptor beta chains below come from one sample, sequenced in a study of blood T cells in healthy people across ages. PCR was performed a second time for about 7 to 11 cycles using a sample-barcoded 5' primer and a J-beta primer mix. TCRdb recomputed calls from the 5' RACE reads with MiXCR, one row per CDR3 protein. The sample gives 1 million or so distinct CDR3 sequences, 40% to 45% of which show up once; over 15% is in the top ten. Sequenced material: blood. These receptors came from a woman aged 60-75 years in good health.

This clonotype has only one observation. The rearrangement joins TRBV30 to TRBJ2-1, with a tentative D call TRBD1 (5 bases). V lost 2 bases, J lost 5 bases, and 7 bases lay in between. There are 12 residues in the CDR3. CDR1 and CDR2 (germline): GTSNPN, SVGIG (reference sequence). The CDR3 protein is CAWSRQNNEQFF. CDR3 DNA: TGTGCCTGGAGTCGACAGAACAATGAGCAGTTCTTC.

This clonotype was counted only a few times. The V call is TRBV29-1, the J call TRBJ1-1, with D hard to call. CDR3 size: 11 residues. CDR1 is SQVTM and CDR2 is ANQGSEA in the germline V gene. The germline V and J ends were trimmed by 6 bases and 6 bases, with 11 bases remaining between them. Here the CDR3 DNA reads TGCAGCGTCGCCACCGGGCCTGAAGCTTTCTTT. Protein sequence: CSVATGPEAFF.

As concerns this clonotype: At one boundary the junction diverges from the germline segment, which might be a read error. The chain uses TRBV3-1 and TRBJ2-3; 7 bases agree with TRBD2. The CDR3 spans 16 residues. Per germline, CDR1 LGHDT and CDR2 YNNKEL (reference sequence). CDR3 residues: CASNQTRASGSDTQYF. Written as DNA, the CDR3 is TGTGCCAGCAACCAAACCCGGGCTAGCGGTAGTGATACGCAGTATTTT.

The CDR3 region is CASSEGEGSYEQYF. The CDR3 nucleotides are TGCGCCAGCAGTGAGGGGGAGGGGTCCTACGAGCAGTACTTC. The V and J genes are TRBV10-2 and TRBJ2-7, with 7 bases identical to TRBD2. With 2 bases clipped from V and 1 base from J, the junction kept 2 bases outside the gene matches. Germline V gives CDR1 WSHSY, CDR2 SAAADI. The CDR3 covers 14 residues.

The chain carries TRBV2 and TRBJ2-7; D may be TRBD2 (5 bases). Trimming shortened V by 11 bases and J by 6 bases, and 20 bases separated the two germline ends. Germline CDR1 SNHLY, CDR2 FYNNEI. The CDR3 runs to 13 residues. The CDR3 DNA is TGTGCCGGCAAAGGACTGCAGCAAATCGAGCAGTACTTC. Encoded protein: CAGKGLQQIEQYF. Full variable domain (outside the CDR3, taken from reference TRBV2 and TRBJ2-7): EPEVTQTPSHQVTQMGQEVILRCVPISNHLYFYWYRQILGQKVEFLVSFYNNEISEKSEIFDDQFSVERPDGSNFTLKIRSTKLEDSAMYFCAGKGLQQIEQYFGPGTRLTVT.

The table lists this clonotype with a few counts. The CDR3 coding sequence is TGTGCCAGCAGTTACTTGCCCTCCTACGAGCAGTACTTC. Amino acid sequence: CASSYLPSYEQYF. J is TRBJ2-7 and V is TRBV6-2 or TRBV6-3; D is unclear. Trimming removed 1 base at V and 0 bases at J, with 4 bases between. Germline V CDR1 and CDR2: MNHEY, SVGEGT. This CDR3 has 13 amino acids.

This CDR3 is CASSPPLAKGQPQHF. Here the CDR3 DNA reads TGTGCCAGCTCACCACCGTTGGCGAAGGGTCAGCCCCAGCATTTT. The chain is built from TRBV18 and TRBJ1-5; D unresolved. Trimming removed 0 bases from V and 6 bases from J, with 12 bases in between. Germline V gene data show CDR1 as KGHSH and CDR2 as LQKENI. The CDR3 is 15 residues long.

This clonotype appeared a few times. This chain links TRBV3-1 with TRBJ2-3; TRBD2 might be the D (5 bases). The CDR3 is 16 amino acids. In germline, CDR1 is LGHDT, CDR2 YNNKEL (reference sequence). V lost 1 base and J 9 bases, leaving 20 bases between the germline ends. CDR3 coding DNA: TGTGCCAGCAGCCAAGGCCCTATGGTGAGAAGCGGCACGCAGTATTTT. This sequence encodes CASSQGPMVRSGTQYF.

The genes are TRBV29-1 and TRBJ1-4, with a weak D call TRBD1 (5 bases). The CDR3 runs 16 residues. Trimming shortened V by 1 base and J by 8 bases, and 20 bases separated the two germline ends. CDR1 is SQVTM and CDR2 is ANQGSEA in the germline V gene. The CDR3 DNA follows: TGCAGCGTTGAAGCCTTGGGACGGGAGGGGTACGAAAAACTGTTTTTT. Its translation is CSVEALGREGYEKLFF.

V usage is TRBV4-1 and J usage is TRBJ2-1, with D hard to call. CDR1 MGHRA and CDR2 YSYEKL come from the germline V gene. V lost 1 base, J lost 6 bases, and 13 bases lay in between. The CDR3 spans 15 residues. CDR3: CASSQVPSYANEQFF. The CDR3 bases are TGCGCCAGCAGCCAAGTACCTAGTTATGCCAATGAGCAGTTCTTC.

The chain's CDR3 is CASSQVVGSTDTQYF. The CDR3 nucleotides are TGCGCCAGCAGCCAAGTGGTCGGCAGCACAGATACGCAGTATTTT. The genes are TRBV4-1 and TRBJ2-3; D is unresolved. V was clipped by 1 base and J by 0 bases, with 8 bases between them. The CDR3 contains 15 residues. Germline V gives CDR1 MGHRA, CDR2 YSYEKL.

This chain links TRBV20-1 with TRBJ2-1; D remains ambiguous. The length of the CDR3 is 11 residues. From germline, CDR1 is DFQATT and CDR2 SNEGSKA (reference sequence). V was shortened by 2 bases and J by 10 bases, with 9 bases between the two germline ends. The DNA of the CDR3 is TGCAGTGCTAGACAAGACGGAGAGCAGTTCTTC. Translating it yields CSARQDGEQFF.

This clonotype was seen only a few times. The rearrangement uses TRBV12-3 or TRBV12-4 and TRBJ2-4; a possible D gene is TRBD1 (6 bases). Trimming removed 7 bases from V and 11 bases from J, with 18 bases in between. This CDR3 spans 13 amino acids. The CDR3: CASIQDSRSLQYF. The CDR3 nucleotides are TGTGCCAGCATCCAGGACAGCCGTTCCCTTCAGTACTTC.

V is TRBV20-1 and J is TRBJ2-3, with TRBD1 matching over 9 bases. V lost 5 bases, J lost 5 bases, and 11 bases stayed unmatched. The germline V gene has CDR1 DFQATT and CDR2 SNEGSKA (reference sequence). The CDR3 contains 15 residues. The CDR3 spells CSARTQGARGDTQYF. DNA for the CDR3: TGCAGTGCTCGAACACAGGGGGCGCGAGGAGATACGCAGTATTTT.

The CDR3 sequence: CASGQPGGTGELFF. Written as DNA, the CDR3 is TGTGCCAGCGGTCAACCGGGGGGCACCGGGGAGCTGTTTTTT. V gene TRBV28 combines with J gene TRBJ2-2; 7 positions agree with TRBD2. J gave up 4 bases and V 8 bases, and 7 bases lay outside the gene matches. CDR1 and CDR2 from the germline V gene are MDHEN and SYDVKM. This CDR3 spans 14 amino acids.

This chain joins TRBV14 and TRBJ2-7, with D unresolved. Germline CDR1 reads SGHDN; CDR2 reads FVKESK. This CDR3 is built from 13 residues. Trimming pared 0 bases from V and 2 bases from J, leaving 5 bases between. The CDR3 DNA sequence: TGTGCCAGCAGCCAAGATATGGCCTACGAGCAGTACTTC. Protein product: CASSQDMAYEQYF.

This clonotype was seen only a few times. The V gene is TRBV20-1, the J gene TRBJ2-7, with D possibly being TRBD1 (6 bases). The CDR3 length is 12 residues. The V gene's germline CDR1 is DFQATT and CDR2 SNEGSKA (reference sequence). With 4 bases removed from V and 2 bases from J, the gap between germline ends came to 9 bases. The CDR3: CSANRETYEQYF. The CDR3 bases are TGCAGTGCTAACAGGGAAACCTACGAGCAGTACTTC.

The rearrangement uses TRBV20-1 and TRBJ2-7, with D perhaps being TRBD1 or TRBD2 (6 bases each). This CDR3 is built from 12 residues. The germline gives CDR1 DFQATT, CDR2 SNEGSKA (reference sequence). V gave up 3 bases and J gave up 4 bases, with 10 bases separating them. The CDR3 reads CSASRGRYEQYF. Written as DNA, the CDR3 is TGCAGTGCTAGCCGGGGGCGGTACGAGCAGTACTTC.

This chain links TRBV25-1 with TRBJ1-2; a weak D match, TRBD1 (5 bases). CDR1 is MGHDK, CDR2 SYGVNS, per germline. The CDR3 totals 14 residues. Trimming removed 2 bases from V and 2 bases from J, with 9 bases in between. The CDR3 is CASSEAGANYGYTF. The CDR3 region has the DNA TGTGCCAGCAGTGAAGCCGGGGCCAACTATGGCTACACCTTC.

The J gene is TRBJ2-3, the V gene TRBV12-3 or TRBV12-4; D call uncertain. CDR3 size: 15 residues. V lost 2 bases to trimming and J lost 3 bases, with 12 bases between them. CDR3 in DNA: TGTGCCAGCAGTTTAATCGGTCCGAAAACAGATACGCAGTATTTT. Encoded protein: CASSLIGPKTDTQYF.

In its sample, this clonotype was seen a few times. The chain has TRBV20-1 and TRBJ2-7; D may be TRBD2 (7 bases). Deletions cut 3 bases from V and 4 bases from J, with 13 bases between. This CDR3 has 13 residues. Germline CDR1 reads DFQATT; CDR2 reads SNEGSKA (reference sequence). The CDR3 region is CSARLGGPYEQYF. CDR3 in DNA: TGCAGTGCTAGGTTGGGGGGGCCGTACGAGCAGTACTTC.

This clonotype was seen a single time. The chain has TRBV4-1 and TRBJ2-2, with 14 bases matching TRBD2. V dropped 1 base and J dropped 10; count of bases not matched to a gene: 5. Per the germline V gene, CDR1 is MGHRA and CDR2 is YSYEKL. The CDR3 runs 16 residues. CDR3: CASSQGLAGGWEELFF. DNA of the CDR3: TGCGCCAGCAGCCAAGGACTAGCGGGAGGGTGGGAGGAGCTGTTTTTT.

The chain carries TRBV7-9 and TRBJ2-4; D unresolved. CDR1 and CDR2 (germline): SEHNR, FQNEAQ (reference sequence). The CDR3 runs 14 residues. V gave up 1 base and J gave up 8 bases, with 12 bases separating them. CDR3: CASSLGAIIDIQYF. In nucleotides, the CDR3 is TGTGCCAGCAGCTTAGGGGCTATTATTGACATTCAGTACTTC.

This clonotype has more than one count but fewer than ten. V gene TRBV5-1 combines with J gene TRBJ2-7; 12 bases match TRBD1. Germline CDR1 and CDR2: SGHRS and YFSETQ. The CDR3 sequence is 15 residues long. V was pared by 4 bases and J by 4 bases, with 6 bases of the junction left unmatched. The chain's CDR3 is CASSLGQGANYEQYF. CDR3 DNA sequence: TGCGCCAGCAGCCTGGGACAGGGGGCGAATTACGAGCAGTACTTC.

In its sample, this clonotype was seen many times. CDR3 sequence reads: CASSQPGDTDTQYF. The CDR3 DNA reads TGTGCCAGCAGCCAACCAGGGGACACAGATACGCAGTATTTT. This rearrangement joins TRBV16 to TRBJ2-3, with D tentatively TRBD1 (6 bases). The germline V gene encodes CDR1 KGHSY and CDR2 FQNENV. CDR3 length equals 14 residues. V shed 2 bases and J shed 2 bases, with 8 bases lying between them.

This clonotype has a single count. V and J are TRBV21-1 and TRBJ2-1; TRBD2 is taken as the D call from the table, unchecked against the DNA. TRBV21-1 is reported as a pseudogene. The CDR3 has 14 residues. The chain's CDR3 is CASSRLPGGDEQFF. CDR3 bases: TGTGCCAGCAGCAGGCTGCCGGGAGGGGATGAGCAGTTCTTC.

The chain recombines TRBV12-3 or TRBV12-4 with TRBJ1-4, with a tentative D call TRBD1 (5 bases). Trimming cost V 1 base and J 13 bases, with 16 bases left between them. The CDR3 runs to 14 residues. The CDR3 DNA sequence: TGTGCCAGCAGTTTAGGGGACTCCCTGAGGAGACTGTTTTTT. Amino acids: CASSLGDSLRRLFF.

Details on this clonotype: A read error may produce the germline difference seen at one junction end. The chain carries TRBV20-1 and TRBJ2-1; 9 bases align to TRBD2. CDR3 length: 16 residues. Germline CDR1 and CDR2: DFQATT and SNEGSKA (reference sequence). The CDR3 region has the DNA TGCGGTGCTAGAGACTTTAGCGGGAGAATAGGTAATGAGCAGTTCTTC. Translated, it gives CGARDFSGRIGNEQFF.

The V gene is TRBV9, the J gene TRBJ1-2; 8 nucleotides line up with TRBD1. The junction had 6 bases not matched to a gene; V was cut back by 0 bases and J by 2 bases. CDR1 SGDLS and CDR2 YYNGEE come from the germline V gene. The CDR3 runs 16 residues. The CDR3 nucleotides are TGTGCCAGCAGCGTAGCAGGGGGCTCTAGGAACTATGGCTACACCTTC. Translation: CASSVAGGSRNYGYTF.